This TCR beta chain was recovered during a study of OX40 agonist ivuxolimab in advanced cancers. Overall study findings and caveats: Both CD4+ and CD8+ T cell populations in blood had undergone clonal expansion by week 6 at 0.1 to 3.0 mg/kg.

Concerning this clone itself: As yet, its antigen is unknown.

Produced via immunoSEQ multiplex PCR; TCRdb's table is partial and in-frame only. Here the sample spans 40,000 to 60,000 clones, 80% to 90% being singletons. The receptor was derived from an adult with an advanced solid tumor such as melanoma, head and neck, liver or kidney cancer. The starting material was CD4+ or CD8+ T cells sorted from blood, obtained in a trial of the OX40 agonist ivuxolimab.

The CDR3 nucleotides are TGCGCCAGCAGCCCCGGACTAGCGGGCTCGAACACCGGGGAGCTGTTTTTT. Protein product: CASSPGLAGSNTGELFF. This sequence joins TRBV5-1 and TRBJ2-2, with 11 nucleotides matching TRBD2. V lost 4 bases to trimming and J lost 0 bases; unmatched junction nucleotides: 5. Germline V gives CDR1 SGHRS, CDR2 YFSETQ. The CDR3 loop spans 17 amino acids.